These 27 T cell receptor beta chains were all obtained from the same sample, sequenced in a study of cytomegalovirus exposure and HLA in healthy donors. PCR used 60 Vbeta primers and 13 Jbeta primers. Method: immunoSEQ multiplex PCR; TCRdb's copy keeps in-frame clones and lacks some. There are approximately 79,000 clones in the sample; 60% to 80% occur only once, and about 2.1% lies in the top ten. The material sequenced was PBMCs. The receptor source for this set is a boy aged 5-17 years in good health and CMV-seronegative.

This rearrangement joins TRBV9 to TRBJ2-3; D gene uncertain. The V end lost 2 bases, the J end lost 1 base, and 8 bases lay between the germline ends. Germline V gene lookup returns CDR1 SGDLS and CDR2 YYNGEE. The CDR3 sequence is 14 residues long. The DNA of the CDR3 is TGTGCCAGCAGCGTGGCACAGCGCACAGATACGCAGTATTTT. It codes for CASSVAQRTDTQYF.

In DNA form, the CDR3 reads TGTGCCAGCAGCGTAGGTTCCAACAATGAGCAGTTCTTC. Its protein is CASSVGSNNEQFF. The chain recombines TRBV9 with TRBJ2-1; D gene ambiguous. This CDR3 spans 13 amino acids. Trimming took 0 bases from V and 5 from J, leaving 6 bases between them. CDR1 and CDR2 (germline): SGDLS, YYNGEE.

The CDR3 protein is CSVGTGGDYGYTF. CDR3 in DNA: TGCAGCGTGGGGACAGGCGGGGACTATGGCTACACCTTC. The J gene is TRBJ1-2, the V gene TRBV29-1, with TRBD1 matching 8 bases. V lost 6 bases to trimming and J lost 3 bases; unmatched junction nucleotides: 6. Germline V gives CDR1 SQVTM, CDR2 ANQGSEA. The CDR3 extends over 13 amino acids.

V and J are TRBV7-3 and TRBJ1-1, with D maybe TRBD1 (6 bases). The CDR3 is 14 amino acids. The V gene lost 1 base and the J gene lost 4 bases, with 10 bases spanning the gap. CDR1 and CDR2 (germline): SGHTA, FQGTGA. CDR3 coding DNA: TGTGCCAGCAGCTTAAAGGCAGGGGTCACTGAAGCTTTCTTT. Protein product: CASSLKAGVTEAFF.

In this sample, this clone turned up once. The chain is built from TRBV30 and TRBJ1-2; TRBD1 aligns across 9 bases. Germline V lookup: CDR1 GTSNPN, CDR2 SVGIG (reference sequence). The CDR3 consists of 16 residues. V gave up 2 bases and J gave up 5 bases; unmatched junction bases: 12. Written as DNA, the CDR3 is TGTGCCTGGAGTCCCAAACCGGGACAGGGAGGATATGGCTACACCTTC. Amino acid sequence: CAWSPKPGQGGYGYTF.

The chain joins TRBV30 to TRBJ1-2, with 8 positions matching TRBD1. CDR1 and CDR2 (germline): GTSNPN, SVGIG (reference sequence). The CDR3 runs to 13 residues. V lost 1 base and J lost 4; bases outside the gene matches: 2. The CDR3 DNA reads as TGTGCCTGGAGTGCAGGACAGGGCTATGGCTACACCTTC. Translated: CAWSAGQGYGYTF.

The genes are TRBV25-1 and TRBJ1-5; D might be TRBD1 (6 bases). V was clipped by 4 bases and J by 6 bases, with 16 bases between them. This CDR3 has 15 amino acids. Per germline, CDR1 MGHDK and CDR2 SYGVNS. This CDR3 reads CASSASGALPQPQHF. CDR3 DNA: TGTGCCAGCAGTGCCTCAGGGGCCCTTCCTCAGCCCCAGCATTTT.

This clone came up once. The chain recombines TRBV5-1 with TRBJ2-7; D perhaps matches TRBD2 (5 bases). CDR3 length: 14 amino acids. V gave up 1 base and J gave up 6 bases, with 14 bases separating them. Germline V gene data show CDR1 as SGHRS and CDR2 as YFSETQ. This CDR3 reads CASSLIFGRLEQYF. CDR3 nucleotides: TGCGCCAGCAGCTTGATTTTTGGGAGACTCGAGCAGTACTTC.

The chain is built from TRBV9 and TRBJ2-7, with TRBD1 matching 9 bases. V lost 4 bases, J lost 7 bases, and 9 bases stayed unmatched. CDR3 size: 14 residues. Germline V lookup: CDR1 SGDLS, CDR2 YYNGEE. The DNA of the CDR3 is TGTGCCAGCAGCTTTACAGGGGGCGAACGGGAGCAGTACTTC. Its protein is CASSFTGGEREQYF.

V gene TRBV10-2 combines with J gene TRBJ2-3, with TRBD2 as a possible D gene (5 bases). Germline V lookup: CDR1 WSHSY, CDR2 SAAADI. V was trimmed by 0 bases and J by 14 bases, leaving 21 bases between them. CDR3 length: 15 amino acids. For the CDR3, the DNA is TGCGCCAGCAGTGAGTCGTATCGGACGGGGTACCGGGGGTATTTT. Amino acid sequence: CASSESYRTGYRGYF.

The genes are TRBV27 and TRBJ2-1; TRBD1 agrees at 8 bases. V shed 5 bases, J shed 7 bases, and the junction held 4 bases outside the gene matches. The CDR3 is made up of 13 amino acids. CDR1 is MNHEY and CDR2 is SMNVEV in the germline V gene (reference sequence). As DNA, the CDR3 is TGTGCCAGCAGTATGGGACAGGTAAATGAGCAGTTCTTC. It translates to CASSMGQVNEQFF.

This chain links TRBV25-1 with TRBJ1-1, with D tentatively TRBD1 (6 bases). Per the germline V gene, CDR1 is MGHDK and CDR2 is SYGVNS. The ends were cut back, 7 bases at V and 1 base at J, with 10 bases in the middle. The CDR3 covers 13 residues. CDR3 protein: CASTPDRNTEAFF. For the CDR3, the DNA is TGTGCCAGCACCCCGGACAGGAACACTGAAGCTTTCTTT.

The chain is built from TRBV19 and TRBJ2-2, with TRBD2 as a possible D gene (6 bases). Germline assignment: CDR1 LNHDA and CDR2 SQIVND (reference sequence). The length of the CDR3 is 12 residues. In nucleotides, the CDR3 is TGTGGCTTGGTGACTAGCACCGGGGAGCTGTTTTTT. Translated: CGLVTSTGELFF.

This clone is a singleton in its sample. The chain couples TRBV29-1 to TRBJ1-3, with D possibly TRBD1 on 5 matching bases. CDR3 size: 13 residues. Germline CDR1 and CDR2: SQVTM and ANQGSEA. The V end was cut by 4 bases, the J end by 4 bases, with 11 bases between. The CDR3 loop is CSVVQGTGNTIYF. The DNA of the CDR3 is TGCAGCGTTGTCCAGGGTACCGGAAACACCATATATTTT.

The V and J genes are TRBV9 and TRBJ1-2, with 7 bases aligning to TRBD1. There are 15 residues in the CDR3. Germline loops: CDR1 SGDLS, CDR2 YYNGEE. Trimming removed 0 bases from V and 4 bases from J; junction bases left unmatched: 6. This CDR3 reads CASSVDLRDSYGYTF. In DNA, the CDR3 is TGTGCCAGCAGCGTAGATCTAAGGGACAGCTATGGCTACACCTTC.

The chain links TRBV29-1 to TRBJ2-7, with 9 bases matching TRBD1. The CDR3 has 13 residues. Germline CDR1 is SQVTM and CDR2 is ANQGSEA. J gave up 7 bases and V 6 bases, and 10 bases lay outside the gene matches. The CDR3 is CSVQTGGNREQYF. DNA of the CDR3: TGCAGCGTCCAGACAGGGGGGAATCGGGAGCAGTACTTC.

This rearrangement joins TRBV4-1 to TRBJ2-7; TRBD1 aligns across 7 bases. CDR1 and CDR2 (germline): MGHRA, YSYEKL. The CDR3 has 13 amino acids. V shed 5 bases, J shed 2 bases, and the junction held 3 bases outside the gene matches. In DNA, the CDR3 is TGCGCCAGCAGCAGACAGGGTCCCTACGAGCAGTACTTC. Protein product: CASSRQGPYEQYF.

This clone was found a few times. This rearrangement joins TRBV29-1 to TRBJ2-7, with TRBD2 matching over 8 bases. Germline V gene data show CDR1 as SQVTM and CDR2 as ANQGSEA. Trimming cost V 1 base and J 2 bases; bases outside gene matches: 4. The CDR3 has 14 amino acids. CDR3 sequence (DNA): TGCAGCGTTGAAGGATTAGCGGGGACCTACGAGCAGTACTTC. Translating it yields CSVEGLAGTYEQYF.

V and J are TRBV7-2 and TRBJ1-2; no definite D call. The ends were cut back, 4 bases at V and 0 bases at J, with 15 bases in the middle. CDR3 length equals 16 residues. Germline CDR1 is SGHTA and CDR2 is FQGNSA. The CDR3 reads CASSYYRTEPNYGYTF. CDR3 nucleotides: TGTGCCAGCAGCTACTACCGAACGGAACCTAACTATGGCTACACCTTC.

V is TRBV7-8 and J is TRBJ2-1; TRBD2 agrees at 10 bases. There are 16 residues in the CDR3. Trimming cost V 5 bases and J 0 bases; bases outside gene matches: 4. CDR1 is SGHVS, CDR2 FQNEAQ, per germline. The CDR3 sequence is CASSPLAGASYNEQFF. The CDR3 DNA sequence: TGTGCCAGCAGCCCTCTAGCGGGGGCCTCCTACAATGAGCAGTTCTTC.

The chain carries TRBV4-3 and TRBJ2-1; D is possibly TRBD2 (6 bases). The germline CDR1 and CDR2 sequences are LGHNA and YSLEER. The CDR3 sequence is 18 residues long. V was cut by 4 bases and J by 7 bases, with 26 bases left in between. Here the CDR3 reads CASSLRRPEGRIRNEQFF. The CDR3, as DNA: TGCGCCAGCAGCCTGAGGCGCCCGGAAGGGAGGATCAGGAATGAGCAGTTCTTC.

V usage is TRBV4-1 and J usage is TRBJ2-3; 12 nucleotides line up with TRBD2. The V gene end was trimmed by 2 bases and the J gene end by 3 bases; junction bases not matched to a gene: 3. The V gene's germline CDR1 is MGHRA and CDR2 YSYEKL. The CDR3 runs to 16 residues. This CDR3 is CASSQTGTSGTDTQYF. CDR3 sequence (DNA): TGCGCCAGCAGCCAAACCGGGACTAGCGGGACAGATACGCAGTATTTT.

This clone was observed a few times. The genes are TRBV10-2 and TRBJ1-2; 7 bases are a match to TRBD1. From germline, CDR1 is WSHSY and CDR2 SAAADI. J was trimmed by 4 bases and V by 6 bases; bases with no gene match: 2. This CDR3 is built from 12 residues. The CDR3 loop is CASSRDSYGYTF. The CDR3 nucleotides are TGCGCCAGCAGCCGGGACAGCTATGGCTACACCTTC.

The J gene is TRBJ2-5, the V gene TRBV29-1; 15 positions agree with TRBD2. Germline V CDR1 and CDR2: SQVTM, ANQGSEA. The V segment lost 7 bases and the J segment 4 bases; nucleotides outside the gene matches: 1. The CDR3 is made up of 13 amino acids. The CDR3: CSGGLAGGETQYF. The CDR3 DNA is TGCAGCGGGGGACTAGCGGGAGGAGAGACCCAGTACTTC.

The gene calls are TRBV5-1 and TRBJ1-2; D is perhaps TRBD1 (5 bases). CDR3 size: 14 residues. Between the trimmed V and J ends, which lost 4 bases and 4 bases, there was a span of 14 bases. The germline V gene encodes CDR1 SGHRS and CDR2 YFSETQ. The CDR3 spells CASSRRRVGYGYTF. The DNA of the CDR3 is TGCGCCAGCAGCAGGCGCAGGGTAGGCTATGGCTACACCTTC.

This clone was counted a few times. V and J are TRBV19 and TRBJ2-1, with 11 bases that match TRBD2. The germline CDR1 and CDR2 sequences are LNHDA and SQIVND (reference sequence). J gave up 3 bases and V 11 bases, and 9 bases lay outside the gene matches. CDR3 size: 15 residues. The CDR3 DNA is TGTGCCTCTTTCCCTGGGACTAGCGGCTACAATGAGCAGTTCTTC. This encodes CASFPGTSGYNEQFF.

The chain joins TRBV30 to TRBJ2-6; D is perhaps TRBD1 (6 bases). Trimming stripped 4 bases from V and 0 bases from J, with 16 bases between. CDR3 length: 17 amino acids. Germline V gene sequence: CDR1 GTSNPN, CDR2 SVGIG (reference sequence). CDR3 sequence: CAWTILGASSGANVLTF. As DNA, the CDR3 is TGTGCCTGGACCATTTTGGGGGCCTCCTCTGGGGCCAACGTCCTGACTTTC.